Shown below are 7 T cell receptor beta chains from a single sample sequenced in a study of early T cells in non-severe SARS-CoV-2 infection. TCRdb redid the calling of the 5' RACE reads with MiXCR, one entry per CDR3 protein. The sample carries about 40,000 distinct CDR3 sequences, approximately 6.3% recorded once. The specimen comprised whole blood, sampled at baseline. The receptors stem from an adult who was a healthcare worker with PCR-confirmed SARS-CoV-2 infection or an uninfected control (not recorded which).

The table lists this clonotype with a few counts. This sequence joins TRBV5-6 and TRBJ1-2, with D unclear. The CDR3 is made up of 16 amino acids. CDR1 SGHDT and CDR2 YYEEEE come from the germline V gene. V lost 0 bases and J 0 bases, leaving 12 bases between the germline ends. The CDR3 DNA sequence: TGTGCCAGCAGCTTGGTTGACGGACTGACTAACTATGGCTACACCTTC. Protein product: CASSLVDGLTNYGYTF.

The rearrangement uses TRBV19 and TRBJ2-1, with TRBD2 matching over 12 bases. After removal of 5 bases from V and 7 bases from J, the junction contained 12 bases not matched to a gene. The CDR3 has 17 residues. Germline V gene data show CDR1 as LNHDA and CDR2 as SQIVND (reference sequence). The CDR3: CASSVYTSGGQGNEQFF. The DNA for the CDR3 is TGTGCCAGTAGTGTCTATACTAGCGGGGGGCAGGGAAATGAGCAGTTCTTC.

The rearrangement joins TRBV14 to TRBJ2-7; D possibly corresponds to TRBD1 (6 bases). The CDR3 is made up of 18 amino acids. CDR1 and CDR2 from the germline V gene are SGHDN and FVKESK. V was pared by 1 base and J by 5 bases, with 24 bases between. The CDR3 loop reads CASSQGGRVGTPFDEQYF. CDR3 DNA: TGTGCCAGCAGCCAAGGGGGTCGGGTCGGGACACCATTTGACGAGCAGTACTTC.

In its sample, this clonotype was seen many times. This chain joins TRBV7-2 and TRBJ2-1; D uncertain. Trimming stripped 0 bases from V and 9 bases from J, with 6 bases between. Germline lookup yields CDR1 SGHTA and CDR2 FQGNSA. CDR3 size: 12 residues. The CDR3 region has the DNA TGTGCCAGCAGCTTAGCCGCCGTTGAGCAGTTCTTC. Translation gives CASSLAAVEQFF.

This clonotype was detected many times. Its ends do not fully match the called genes, so a read error is possible. V gene TRBV28 combines with J gene TRBJ1-3; D ambiguous. Germline loops: CDR1 MDHEN, CDR2 SYDVKM. CDR3 size: 18 residues. The DNA for the CDR3 is TGTGCCAGCAGTAGCCTTGCTTTGGACGGAAGCTCTGAAAACACCATATATTTT. It specifies CASSSLALDGSSENTIYF.

This clonotype was recorded many times. The V and J genes are TRBV30 and TRBJ1-1; 7 bases are shared with TRBD1. This CDR3 is built from 13 residues. The ends lost 2 bases at V and 3 bases at J; junction bases unmatched: 3. The V gene's germline CDR1 is GTSNPN and CDR2 SVGIG (reference sequence). CDR3: CAWSLDRDTEAFF. The DNA of the CDR3 is TGTGCCTGGAGTCTTGACAGGGACACTGAAGCTTTCTTT.

This clonotype occurred many times. The rearrangement joins TRBV7-3 to TRBJ2-2, with D maybe TRBD1 (6 bases). The CDR3 spans 14 residues. From germline, CDR1 is SGHTA and CDR2 FQGTGA. The V end lost 5 bases, the J end lost 7 bases, and 14 bases lay between the germline ends. CDR3 bases: TGTGCCAGCAGCGCCCACAGGGCGGTCGGGGAGCTGTTTTTT. This codes for CASSAHRAVGELFF.